Each of the 23 T cell receptor beta chains below was sequenced from the same sample in a study of blood T cell repertoires in COVID-19. The protocol was immunoSEQ multiplex PCR, while the TCRdb copy is restricted to in-frame clones and leaves out a portion. The repertoire holds about 100,000 clones, with approximately 90% as singletons. Material for sequencing was peripheral blood. These TCRs come from a man over 45 with active COVID-19.

The chain carries TRBV6-5 and TRBJ2-7, with a weak D call TRBD1 (5 bases). Trimming shortened V by 0 bases and J by 0 bases, and 9 bases separated the two germline ends. This CDR3 spans 15 amino acids. In germline, CDR1 is MNHEY, CDR2 SVGAGI. CDR3 nucleotide sequence: TGTGCCAGCAGTTACTCGCACAGGAGCTCCTACGAGCAGTACTTC. It yields the protein CASSYSHRSSYEQYF.

The chain links TRBV6-5 to TRBJ1-3; D call uncertain. The length of the CDR3 is 15 residues. Germline V gene sequence: CDR1 MNHEY, CDR2 SVGAGI. The V gene lost 7 bases and the J gene lost 0 bases, with 13 bases spanning the gap. This CDR3 reads CASTLLLFSGNTIYF. As DNA, the CDR3 is TGTGCCAGCACCCTCTTGCTATTCTCTGGAAACACCATATATTTT.

This chain uses TRBV11-2 with TRBJ1-6; 11 bases are shared with TRBD1. This CDR3 spans 15 amino acids. Losses at the gene ends were 5 bases for V and 8 bases for J; bases not matched to a gene: 5. Germline assignment: CDR1 SGHAT and CDR2 FQNNGV. This chain's CDR3 is CASSPRTGGDSPLHF. The CDR3 coding sequence is TGTGCCAGCAGCCCCCGGACAGGGGGCGATTCACCCCTCCACTTT.

This chain connects TRBV5-1 to TRBJ2-6, with no clear D. The CDR3 length is 17 residues. Germline CDR1 SGHRS, CDR2 YFSETQ. V shed 4 bases and J shed 2 bases, with 16 bases lying between them. The CDR3, as DNA: TGCGCCAGCAGCGCCCTCCTAGAGTGGACTGGGGCCAACGTCCTGACTTTC. Residues: CASSALLEWTGANVLTF.

This clone is labeled as medium-sized (0.01 to 0.1%). The chain recombines TRBV4-1 with TRBJ1-5; no clear D. V dropped 1 base and J dropped 2 bases, with 9 bases sitting between them. Germline values: CDR1 MGHRA, CDR2 YSYEKL. There are 15 residues in the CDR3. CDR3 nucleotide sequence: TGCGCCAGCAGCCAAGGACCCCGGGGCAATCAGCCCCAGCATTTT. Protein sequence: CASSQGPRGNQPQHF.

The chain uses TRBV19 and TRBJ1-5; TRBD1 is a possible D gene (5 bases). The germline gives CDR1 LNHDA, CDR2 SQIVND (reference sequence). The CDR3 consists of 14 residues. The V end lost 5 bases, the J end lost 1 base, and 9 bases lay between the germline ends. The CDR3 DNA follows: TGTGCCAGTAGTGGGGCGCGGAGCAATCAGCCCCAGCATTTT. It translates to CASSGARSNQPQHF.

The CDR3 here is CASSWGQGTQYF. The CDR3 coding sequence is TGTGCCAGCAGTTGGGGGCAGGGGACCCAGTACTTC. The chain combines TRBV12-3 or TRBV12-4 with TRBJ2-5; D is perhaps TRBD1 (6 bases). The germline V and J ends were trimmed by 4 bases and 7 bases, with 10 bases remaining between them. CDR3 length equals 12 residues.

The chain recombines TRBV10-2 with TRBJ2-7; 9 positions match TRBD2. This CDR3 is 15 amino acids long. Germline V gives CDR1 WSHSY, CDR2 SAAADI. The J segment lost 0 bases and the V segment lost 6 bases, leaving 6 bases of the junction unmatched. The DNA for the CDR3 is TGCGCCAGCAGACTCGCTAGCGGGGACTCCTACGAGCAGTACTTC. Translation: CASRLASGDSYEQYF.

This rearrangement joins TRBV30 to TRBJ1-4; the D gene is possibly TRBD1 (5 bases). The CDR3 loop spans 14 amino acids. Germline lookup yields CDR1 GTSNPN and CDR2 SVGIG (reference sequence). Trimming left V 3 bases short and J 5 bases short, with 13 bases between. The CDR3 is CAWSSPGGNEKLFF. In DNA, the CDR3 is TGTGCCTGGAGCTCCCCCGGGGGGAATGAAAAACTGTTTTTT. Full variable domain (rest looked up from reference TRBV30 and TRBJ1-4): SQTIHQWPATLVQPVGSPLSLECTVEGTSNPNLYWYRQAAGRGLQLLFYSVGIGQISSEVPQNLSASRPQDRQFILSSKKLLLSDSGFYLCAWSSPGGNEKLFFGSGTQLSVL.

The chain has TRBV4-2 and TRBJ2-2, with 15 bases aligning to TRBD2. The germline CDR1 and CDR2 sequences are LGHNA and YNFKEQ. J was trimmed by 1 base and V by 1 base; bases with no gene match: 1. CDR3 size: 18 residues. This chain's CDR3 is CASSQVGLAGGNTGELFF. The CDR3 coding sequence is TGTGCCAGCAGCCAAGTGGGACTAGCGGGAGGGAACACCGGGGAGCTGTTTTTT.

The chain has TRBV19 and TRBJ1-4; 8 positions agree with TRBD1. Germline V gives CDR1 LNHDA, CDR2 SQIVND (reference sequence). J gave up 0 bases and V 8 bases, and 8 bases lay outside the gene matches. CDR3 length: 16 residues. This chain's CDR3 is CASWSGGYATNEKLFF. CDR3 DNA sequence: TGTGCCAGTTGGTCAGGGGGCTATGCAACTAATGAAAAACTGTTTTTT. The variable domain in full, with the rest retrieved from reference TRBV19 and TRBJ1-4, is DGGITQSPKYLFRKEGQNVTLSCEQNLNHDAMYWYRQDPGQGLRLIYYSQIVNDFQKGDIAEGYSVSREKKESFPLTVTSAQKNPTAFYLCASWSGGYATNEKLFFGSGTQLSVL.

The gene calls are TRBV24-1 and TRBJ2-5; the match to TRBD2 covers 7 bases. After removal of 5 bases from V and 1 base from J, the junction contained 6 bases not matched to a gene. The CDR3 runs 15 residues. Germline V gene data show CDR1 as KGHDR and CDR2 as SFDVKD. The CDR3 protein is CATSVASGSQETQYF. CDR3 coding DNA: TGTGCCACCAGTGTGGCTAGCGGATCCCAAGAGACCCAGTACTTC.

The rearrangement joins TRBV19 to TRBJ2-5; 7 bases agree with TRBD1. Trimming at V came to 5 bases and at J to 3 bases, leaving 6 bases not matched to a gene. Germline CDR1 reads LNHDA; CDR2 reads SQIVND (reference sequence). This CDR3 has 14 amino acids. CDR3 in amino acids: CASSVQGREETQYF. The CDR3 DNA follows: TGTGCCAGTAGTGTACAGGGGCGCGAAGAGACCCAGTACTTC. The whole variable domain, filled in from reference TRBV19 and TRBJ2-5, reads DGGITQSPKYLFRKEGQNVTLSCEQNLNHDAMYWYRQDPGQGLRLIYYSQIVNDFQKGDIAEGYSVSREKKESFPLTVTSAQKNPTAFYLCASSVQGREETQYFGPGTRLLVL.

This clone was counted once. The V gene is TRBV13, the J gene TRBJ2-3, with D perhaps matching TRBD2 (5 bases). Germline V gene lookup returns CDR1 PRHDT and CDR2 FYEKMQ (reference sequence). The V end lost 5 bases, the J end lost 3 bases, and 15 bases lay between the germline ends. This CDR3 region has 15 residues. The chain's CDR3 is CASSTTGISTDTQYF. CDR3 DNA: TGTGCCAGCAGCACTACCGGGATCTCAACAGATACGCAGTATTTT.

The rearrangement uses TRBV21-1 and TRBJ1-5; the D call of TRBD1 is as the table states it, not checked on the DNA. TRBV21-1 is deemed a pseudogene. The CDR3 is made up of 18 amino acids. The CDR3 DNA reads TGTGCCAGCAGCAGGGACAGGGCCCCTCTGCGTGGAAATCAGCCCCAGCATTTT. It translates to CASSRDRAPLRGNQPQHF.

This rearrangement joins TRBV2 to TRBJ1-2; TRBD1 matches at 10 bases. The CDR3 covers 15 residues. Trimming cost V 4 bases and J 6 bases; bases outside gene matches: 8. In germline, CDR1 is SNHLY, CDR2 FYNNEI. CDR3 protein: CASSGRDRGFDGYTF. CDR3 sequence (DNA): TGTGCCAGCAGTGGCCGGGACAGGGGATTCGATGGCTACACCTTC.

This clone was found once. The chain is built from TRBV19 and TRBJ2-1; D unresolved. Germline V gene data show CDR1 as LNHDA and CDR2 as SQIVND (reference sequence). V lost 2 bases, J lost 8 bases, and 13 bases lay in between. CDR3 length: 14 residues. The CDR3 nucleotides are TGTGCCAGTAGTATACAAACGGGTTTTCATGAGCAGTTCTTC. This translates into CASSIQTGFHEQFF. The full variable domain, completed using reference TRBV19 and TRBJ2-1, is DGGITQSPKYLFRKEGQNVTLSCEQNLNHDAMYWYRQDPGQGLRLIYYSQIVNDFQKGDIAEGYSVSREKKESFPLTVTSAQKNPTAFYLCASSIQTGFHEQFFGPGTRLTVL.

This clone showed up just once. The rearrangement joins TRBV12-3 or TRBV12-4 to TRBJ1-5; 7 bases are shared with TRBD1. CDR3 length: 12 amino acids. The V gene end was trimmed by 6 bases and the J gene end by 7 bases; junction bases not matched to a gene: 3. CDR3 amino acids: CASRQGPQPQHF. As DNA, the CDR3 is TGTGCCAGCAGACAGGGGCCCCAGCCCCAGCATTTT.

The chain joins TRBV6-1 to TRBJ1-5, with D possibly being TRBD1 (6 bases). Germline V CDR1 and CDR2: MNHNS, SASEGT. V was pared by 2 bases and J by 2 bases, with 10 bases between. The CDR3 has 15 residues. The CDR3 region has the DNA TGTGCCAGCAGTGAACACAGGGCAGGCAATCAGCCCCAGCATTTT. As protein: CASSEHRAGNQPQHF.

The J gene is TRBJ2-7, the V gene TRBV29-1; 9 nucleotides line up with TRBD1. Germline-derived CDR1 and CDR2 are SQVTM and ANQGSEA. This CDR3 has 13 residues. V gave up 5 bases and J gave up 6 bases; unmatched junction bases: 8. The CDR3 protein is CSVKLDRGSEQYV. The CDR3 DNA sequence: TGCAGCGTTAAACTGGACAGGGGAAGCGAGCAGTACGTC.

The V and J genes are TRBV6-5 and TRBJ1-4, with no clear D. The CDR3 is made up of 11 amino acids. Germline V gene sequence: CDR1 MNHEY, CDR2 SVGAGI. As DNA, the CDR3 is TGTGCGGTTTTGCGTAATGAAAAACTGTTTTTT. Amino acid sequence: CAVLRNEKLFF.

The chain couples TRBV27 to TRBJ1-1; 9 bases are a match to TRBD1. The CDR3 length is 15 residues. CDR1 MNHEY and CDR2 SMNVEV come from the germline V gene (reference sequence). The V and J ends lost 7 bases and 1 base, in that order; junction bases with no gene match: 7. The CDR3 reads CASTNPGQGNTEAFF. The CDR3, as DNA: TGTGCCAGCACTAACCCGGGACAGGGGAACACTGAAGCTTTCTTT.

The chain links TRBV11-2 to TRBJ2-1; D possibly corresponds to TRBD1 (6 bases). V gave up 5 bases and J gave up 9 bases, with 17 bases separating them. CDR1 SGHAT and CDR2 FQNNGV come from the germline V gene. The CDR3 has 14 residues. CDR3 sequence: CASSHTDSLGEQFF. The CDR3 coding sequence is TGTGCCAGCAGCCACACGGACAGTTTGGGTGAGCAGTTCTTC. Variable domain in full (rest from reference TRBV11-2 and TRBJ2-1): EAGVAQSPRYKIIEKRQSVAFWCNPISGHATLYWYQQILGQGPKLLIQFQNNGVVDDSQLPKDRFSAERLKGVDSTLKIQPAKLEDSAVYLCASSHTDSLGEQFFGPGTRLTVL.